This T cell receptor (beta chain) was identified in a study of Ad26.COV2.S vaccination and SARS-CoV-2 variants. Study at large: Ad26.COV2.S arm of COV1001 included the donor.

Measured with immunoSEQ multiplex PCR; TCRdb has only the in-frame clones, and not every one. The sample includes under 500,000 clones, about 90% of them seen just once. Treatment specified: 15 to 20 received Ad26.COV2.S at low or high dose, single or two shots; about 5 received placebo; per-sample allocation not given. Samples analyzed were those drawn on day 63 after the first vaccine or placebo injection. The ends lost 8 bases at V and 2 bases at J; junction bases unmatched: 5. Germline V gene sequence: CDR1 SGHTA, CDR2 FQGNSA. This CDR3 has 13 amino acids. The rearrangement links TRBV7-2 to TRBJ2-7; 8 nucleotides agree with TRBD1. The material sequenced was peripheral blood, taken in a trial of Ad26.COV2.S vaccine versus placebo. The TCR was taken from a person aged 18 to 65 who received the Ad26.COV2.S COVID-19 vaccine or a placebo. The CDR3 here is CASQRDRTYEQYF. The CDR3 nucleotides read TGTGCCAGCCAGAGGGACAGGACCTACGAGCAGTACTTC.